One and the same sample provided the 31 T cell receptor beta chains below, sequenced in a study of post-analysis software for immune sequencing data. General study points: In patients, about 5 TRBV segments were more frequent than in controls, with TRBV5-6, TRBV5-1 and TRBV20-1 among them.

Prepared libraries of TCR beta cDNA carried unique molecular identifiers. MiXCR was run by TCRdb on the PCR reads, yielding one entry per CDR3 protein. The sample consists of about 770,000 distinct CDR3 sequences, under 60% of them appearing once. Their target antigens are unknown. The sequenced material came from blood. The origin of the receptors is a girl aged 10 to 17 with multiple sclerosis.

This clonotype was seen at least ten times. The rearrangement uses TRBV10-3 and TRBJ1-2; maybe TRBD1 (5 bases). Germline V gene sequence: CDR1 ENHRY, CDR2 SYGVKD. The CDR3 contains 13 residues. The V end was cut by 8 bases, the J end by 4 bases, with 14 bases between. CDR3 protein: CAIRPHGGYGYTF. The CDR3 DNA reads TGTGCCATCCGGCCACATGGGGGCTATGGCTACACCTTC.

This clonotype has more than one count but fewer than ten. The chain carries TRBV11-1 and TRBJ2-7; TRBD2 is a possible D gene (5 bases). Trimming pared 2 bases from V and 3 bases from J, leaving 5 bases between. The germline V gene has CDR1 SGHAT and CDR2 FQDESV (reference sequence). The CDR3 runs 12 residues. This chain's CDR3 is CASSLRDYEQYF. Here the CDR3 DNA reads TGTGCCAGCAGCTTACGGGACTACGAGCAGTACTTC.

V usage is TRBV15 and J usage is TRBJ2-3, with D possibly being TRBD1 or TRBD2 (7 bases each). The germline V gene has CDR1 LNHNV and CDR2 YYDKDF (reference sequence). The V and J ends lost 9 bases and 2 bases respectively, with 18 bases between them. The CDR3 is 15 amino acids. The CDR3 sequence is CATRGQRGYTDTQYF. In DNA form, the CDR3 reads TGTGCCACAAGGGGACAGCGGGGATACACAGATACGCAGTATTTT.

CDR3: CASSYSSGLSAETQYF. The DNA of the CDR3 is TGTGCCAGCAGTTACTCGTCGGGACTGTCCGCCGAGACCCAGTACTTC. The rearrangement uses TRBV6-2 or TRBV6-3 and TRBJ2-7; TRBD2 is a possible D gene (6 bases). The DNA matches TRBJ2-5 better at its end, which makes the J call doubtful. CDR3 length: 16 amino acids. Germline CDR1 reads MNHEY; CDR2 reads SVGEGT.

The chain carries TRBV11-1 and TRBJ2-4; 11 positions agree with TRBD2. The CDR3 runs to 15 residues. Germline-derived CDR1 and CDR2 are SGHAT and FQDESV (reference sequence). Losses at the gene ends were 1 base for V and 13 bases for J; bases not matched to a gene: 9. CDR3 amino acids: CASSLDPSGRTEQYF. The CDR3 bases are TGTGCCAGCAGCTTAGACCCTAGCGGGAGGACAGAGCAGTACTTC.

There are a few counts of this clonotype. This CDR3 is CSARIEGVYGYTF. The CDR3 coding sequence is TGCAGTGCTAGAATCGAGGGTGTCTATGGCTACACCTTC. J is TRBJ1-2 and V is TRBV20-1; D not resolved. Deletions cut 2 bases from V and 4 bases from J, with 11 bases between. CDR1 DFQATT and CDR2 SNEGSKA come from the germline V gene (reference sequence). This CDR3 has 13 residues.

This clonotype was seen only a few times. J is TRBJ2-1 and V is TRBV20-1; tentatively, D is TRBD1 (6 bases). Deletions cut 5 bases from V and 0 bases from J, with 11 bases between. CDR3 length: 14 amino acids. Germline-derived CDR1 and CDR2 are DFQATT and SNEGSKA (reference sequence). For the CDR3, the DNA is TGCAGTGCTCGGGGACACAGCTCCTACAATGAGCAGTTCTTC. Amino acids: CSARGHSSYNEQFF.

The chain is built from TRBV7-9 and TRBJ2-4; 12 positions match TRBD2. V shed 5 bases and J 3 bases; nucleotides not matched to a gene: 11. This CDR3 contains 18 residues. Germline CDR1 and CDR2: SEHNR and FQNEAQ (reference sequence). Here the CDR3 reads CASSPRLAGAPIKNIQYF. The CDR3 DNA sequence: TGTGCCAGCAGCCCCCGACTAGCGGGAGCCCCGATCAAAAACATTCAGTACTTC.

This clonotype has only a few counts. The chain is built from TRBV24-1 and TRBJ2-3; no definite D call. The CDR3 length is 17 residues. With 3 bases removed from V and 0 bases from J, the gap between germline ends came to 15 bases. From germline, CDR1 is KGHDR and CDR2 SFDVKD. CDR3 coding DNA: TGTGCCACCAGTGATCCCCGGACCCCCTCTAGCACAGATACGCAGTATTTT. Translated: CATSDPRTPSSTDTQYF.

The CDR3 loop is CASELSKTSGSRHEQYF. For the CDR3, the DNA is TGTGCCAGCGAGTTGTCCAAGACTAGCGGGAGTCGCCACGAGCAGTACTTC. The rearrangement joins TRBV6-2 or TRBV6-3 to TRBJ2-4; TRBD2 matches at 12 bases. The DNA end is a closer match to TRBJ2-7, so the J assignment may be wrong. The CDR3 is made up of 17 amino acids. Germline CDR1 is MNHEY and CDR2 is SVGEGT.

This clonotype occurred a few times. The rearrangement links TRBV2 to TRBJ2-7; possibly TRBD1 for D (6 bases). V lost 9 bases to trimming and J lost 2 bases, with 11 bases between them. This CDR3 contains 12 residues. The germline CDR1 and CDR2 sequences are SNHLY and FYNNEI. The CDR3 sequence: CASSGDAYEQYF. The DNA of the CDR3 is TGTGCCAGTTCAGGGGACGCCTACGAGCAGTACTTC.

The chain has TRBV10-3 and TRBJ2-1; TRBD2 matches 8 bases. This CDR3 has 19 residues. Germline lookup yields CDR1 ENHRY and CDR2 SYGVKD. V shed 0 bases and J 0 bases; nucleotides not matched to a gene: 10. CDR3 nucleotides: TGTGCCATCAGTGAGTCGATCGGGAGGGCAGATAGCTCCTACAATGAGCAGTTCTTC. Amino acids: CAISESIGRADSSYNEQFF.

The chain employs TRBV6-6 and TRBJ1-5; no clear D gene. This CDR3 comprises 14 residues. The germline V and J ends were trimmed by 7 bases and 9 bases, with 19 bases remaining between them. Germline loops: CDR1 MNHNY, CDR2 SVGAGI (reference sequence). CDR3 amino acids: CASTYAGNSRPQHF. The CDR3 nucleotides are TGTGCCAGCACCTACGCGGGGAATAGTCGGCCCCAGCATTTT.

This clonotype has ten or more counts. An end of the junction does not agree with germline; a read error may underlie this. The V and J genes are TRBV5-1 and TRBJ2-1; 11 bases are a match to TRBD2. The CDR3 consists of 15 residues. From germline, CDR1 is SGHRS and CDR2 YFSETQ. CDR3 nucleotide sequence: TGTGCCAGCAGCACCGGGACTAGCGGTTACAATGAGCAGTTCTTC. It is translated as CASSTGTSGYNEQFF. The variable domain in full, with the rest retrieved from reference TRBV5-1 and TRBJ2-1, is KAGVTQTPRYLIKTRGQQVTLSCSPISGHRSVSWYQQTPGQGLQFLFEYFSETQRNKGNFPGRFSGRQFSNSRSEMNVSTLELGDSALYLCASSTGTSGYNEQFFGPGTRLTVL.

This chain joins TRBV29-1 and TRBJ2-5; TRBD2 is a possible D gene (6 bases). Germline V gives CDR1 SQVTM, CDR2 ANQGSEA. This CDR3 spans 12 amino acids. V dropped 6 bases and J dropped 9 bases, with 17 bases sitting between them. CDR3 sequence: CSVPGGRGAQYF. The CDR3 nucleotides are TGCAGCGTCCCCGGGGGACGTGGGGCCCAGTACTTC.

V gene TRBV30 combines with J gene TRBJ1-2; unclear D gene. From germline, CDR1 is GTSNPN and CDR2 SVGIG (reference sequence). The CDR3 contains 13 residues. The ends were cut back, 0 bases at V and 5 bases at J, with 10 bases in the middle. CDR3 sequence reads: CAWSVRTQYGYTF. CDR3 DNA: TGTGCCTGGAGTGTACGGACTCAGTATGGCTACACCTTC.

The rearrangement uses TRBV4-1 and TRBJ2-1; possibly TRBD2 for D (6 bases). Deletions cut 2 bases from V and 3 bases from J, with 8 bases between. The CDR3 is made up of 14 amino acids. Looked up from germline, CDR1 is MGHRA and CDR2 is YSYEKL. The CDR3 spells CASSQPGLYNEQFF. The CDR3 DNA follows: TGCGCCAGCAGCCAACCGGGACTCTACAATGAGCAGTTCTTC.

The rearrangement links TRBV27 to TRBJ2-5, with 9 bases lining up with TRBD2. Losses at the gene ends were 2 bases for V and 5 bases for J; bases not matched to a gene: 6. CDR3 length equals 15 residues. CDR1 is MNHEY and CDR2 is SMNVEV in the germline V gene (reference sequence). As DNA, the CDR3 is TGTGCCAGCAGTTTAGCGGGAGGGCCCATGGAGACCCAGTACTTC. This gives the protein CASSLAGGPMETQYF.

This clonotype was seen only once. This chain joins TRBV20-1 and TRBJ2-7; TRBD2 agrees at 13 bases. The length of the CDR3 is 18 residues. Germline CDR1 reads DFQATT; CDR2 reads SNEGSKA (reference sequence). J gave up 2 bases and V 0 bases, and 10 bases lay outside the gene matches. CDR3 nucleotides: TGCAGTGCTAGAGAGGATTTGGGACTAGCGGGACAAGCCTACGAGCAGTACTTC. This codes for CSAREDLGLAGQAYEQYF.

The V call is TRBV6-2 or TRBV6-3, the J call TRBJ2-5; the D is unclear. The J call may not be correct, given that the DNA end is closer to TRBJ2-7. There are 14 residues in the CDR3. In germline, CDR1 is MNHEY, CDR2 SVGEGT. The CDR3 region is CASSLSFFSYEQYF. CDR3 in DNA: TGTGCCAGCAGTTTATCCTTCTTCTCCTACGAGCAGTACTTC.

The J gene is TRBJ2-5, the V gene TRBV5-1, with unresolved D. The end of the DNA fits TRBJ2-7 better, so the J call may be wrong. The CDR3 extends over 13 amino acids. Germline V gene lookup returns CDR1 SGHRS and CDR2 YFSETQ. Here the CDR3 reads CASSLEGMHEQYF. In nucleotides, the CDR3 is TGCGCCAGCAGCTTGGAAGGGATGCACGAGCAGTACTTC.

This clonotype has just a few counts. The chain is built from TRBV6-1 and TRBJ1-3, with TRBD1 as a possible D gene (6 bases). CDR3 length equals 14 residues. CDR1 MNHNS and CDR2 SASEGT come from the germline V gene. Trimming pared 6 bases from V and 2 bases from J, leaving 11 bases between. The CDR3 nucleotides read TGTGCCAGCAGGAGCAGGGGAACTGGAAACACCATATATTTT. This sequence encodes CASRSRGTGNTIYF.

V gene TRBV6-5 combines with J gene TRBJ2-7; possible D gene TRBD2, 7 bases. Germline CDR1 is MNHEY and CDR2 is SVGAGI. The CDR3 sequence is 14 residues long. The V end lost 5 bases, the J end lost 10 bases, and 21 bases lay between the germline ends. The CDR3 nucleotides are TGTGCCAGCAGTCCCGACAGGACCCGGGGGGCCCAGTACTTC. Translating gives CASSPDRTRGAQYF.

V usage is TRBV29-1 and J usage is TRBJ2-1; TRBD2 aligns across 8 bases. The germline V gene has CDR1 SQVTM and CDR2 ANQGSEA. CDR3 length: 15 residues. The V and J ends lost 7 bases and 4 bases, in that order; junction bases with no gene match: 12. CDR3 coding DNA: TGCAGCGCTCAATCAACTAGCGGACCGTACAATGAGCAGTTCTTC. It translates to CSAQSTSGPYNEQFF.

This rearrangement joins TRBV4-1 to TRBJ2-4, with 7 nucleotides matching TRBD1. TRBJ2-7 matches the DNA end more closely, so the J call is doubtful. CDR1 is MGHRA, CDR2 YSYEKL, per germline. The CDR3 extends over 14 amino acids. As DNA, the CDR3 is TGCGCCAGCAGCCATGTTACAGGGGACTACGAGCAGTACTTC. It encodes CASSHVTGDYEQYF.

The chain links TRBV12-3 or TRBV12-4 to TRBJ2-1; D is possibly TRBD2 (5 bases). This CDR3 region has 13 residues. Between the trimmed V and J ends, which lost 10 bases and 2 bases, there was a span of 12 bases. CDR3 loop: CATERGAYNEQFF. CDR3 sequence (DNA): TGTGCCACCGAACGGGGAGCCTACAATGAGCAGTTCTTC.

This clonotype was recorded a few times. One end of the junction does not line up with germline, which may come from a read error. J is TRBJ2-7 and V is TRBV7-9; D remains ambiguous. The germline V gene encodes CDR1 SEHNR and CDR2 FQNEAQ (reference sequence). CDR3 length: 12 residues. This chain's CDR3 is CASSSVWHERYF. CDR3 DNA: TGTGCCAGCAGTTCGGTCTGGCACGAGCGGTACTTC.

There are a few counts of this clonotype. The rearrangement joins TRBV4-1 to TRBJ2-3; D possibly corresponds to TRBD2 (5 bases). Between the trimmed V and J ends, which lost 1 base and 2 bases, there was a span of 13 bases. Germline CDR1 and CDR2: MGHRA and YSYEKL. The length of the CDR3 is 16 residues. The CDR3 spells CASSQGRVYFTDTQYF. The DNA for the CDR3 is TGCGCCAGCAGCCAAGGGCGGGTATACTTCACAGATACGCAGTATTTT.

The rearrangement uses TRBV20-1 and TRBJ1-4; 7 bases match TRBD1. Germline lookup yields CDR1 DFQATT and CDR2 SNEGSKA (reference sequence). Germline trimming cut 2 bases from V and 5 bases from J; bases unmatched to any gene: 14. The CDR3 consists of 17 residues. For the CDR3, the DNA is TGCAGTGCTAGACACAGGGACAGAGGCGCCTACAATGAAAAACTGTTTTTT. This sequence encodes CSARHRDRGAYNEKLFF.

The V gene is TRBV12-3 or TRBV12-4, the J gene TRBJ1-3; D is undetermined. The CDR3 contains 14 residues. V gave up 4 bases and J gave up 0 bases, with 7 bases separating them. CDR3 DNA: TGTGCCAGCAGTTCGACGGTCTCTGGAAACACCATATATTTT. It specifies CASSSTVSGNTIYF.

This clonotype was seen a few times. J is TRBJ2-7 and V is TRBV3-1; TRBD1 matches at 9 bases. The CDR3 is 18 residues long. The J segment lost 0 bases and the V segment lost 4 bases, leaving 13 bases of the junction unmatched. Germline CDR1 LGHDT, CDR2 YNNKEL (reference sequence). The CDR3 sequence is CASSLDRQGVTSSYEQYF. CDR3 DNA: TGTGCCAGCAGCCTTGATCGACAGGGGGTTACTAGCTCCTACGAGCAGTACTTC.